The next 30 T cell receptor beta chains were all read from a single sample in a study of blood T cells in healthy people across ages. The use of a sample-barcoded 5' primer and a J-beta primer mix characterized a second PCR of 7 to 11 cycles. Via MiXCR, TCRdb re-called the 5' RACE reads, giving one row per CDR3 protein. The sample records 700,000 to 850,000 distinct CDR3 sequences, 35% to 40% being singletons. What was sequenced was blood. These receptors were obtained from a man in his late teens or twenties in good health.

This clonotype was detected only once. The V call is TRBV28, the J call TRBJ1-5, with D unclear. The CDR3 is 12 amino acids. Germline V CDR1 and CDR2: MDHEN, SYDVKM. Trimming took 10 bases from V and 9 from J, leaving 16 bases between them. CDR3 coding DNA: TGTGCCACCAACTCAGGAGGCAGGCCCCAGCATTTT. It specifies CATNSGGRPQHF.

The gene calls are TRBV15 and TRBJ2-6; D not resolved. This CDR3 is 16 amino acids long. CDR1 and CDR2 (germline): LNHNV, YYDKDF (reference sequence). Trimming shortened V by 5 bases and J by 1 base, and 12 bases separated the two germline ends. The CDR3 region is CATSRHPRSGANVLTF. In nucleotides, the CDR3 is TGTGCCACCAGCCGACACCCAAGGTCTGGGGCCAACGTCCTGACTTTC.

This clonotype was picked up a small number of times. V gene TRBV4-2 combines with J gene TRBJ1-4, with D unclear. The germline gives CDR1 LGHNA, CDR2 YNFKEQ. The CDR3 contains 17 residues. Trimming took 3 bases from V and 5 from J, leaving 19 bases between them. The CDR3: CASSQIPGSMVNEKLFF. CDR3 in DNA: TGTGCCAGCAGCCAGATTCCCGGGTCCATGGTCAATGAAAAACTGTTTTTT.

The genes are TRBV5-6 and TRBJ1-4; D is unresolved. V gave up 4 bases and J gave up 4 bases, with 11 bases separating them. The V gene's germline CDR1 is SGHDT and CDR2 YYEEEE. The CDR3 contains 14 residues. The CDR3 bases are TGTGCCAGCAGCACCCAGTCTAATAATGAAAAACTGTTTTTT. It encodes CASSTQSNNEKLFF.

This clonotype was seen at least ten times. The chain carries TRBV12-3 or TRBV12-4 and TRBJ2-1; 10 positions match TRBD1. V gave up 1 base and J gave up 8 bases; unmatched junction bases: 8. This CDR3 is built from 16 residues. CDR3 in DNA: TGTGCCAGCAGTTTAGGCGGGGGACAGGGGAGGTATGAGCAGTTCTTC. Its translation is CASSLGGGQGRYEQFF.

The chain is built from TRBV4-1 and TRBJ2-1; TRBD2 matches at 10 bases. Germline trimming cut 4 bases from V and 4 bases from J; bases unmatched to any gene: 13. Germline-derived CDR1 and CDR2 are MGHRA and YSYEKL. The CDR3 runs 18 residues. CDR3 sequence (DNA): TGCGCCAGCAGCCGCTCAGGGGCTAGCGGGGGCATGTACAATGAGCAGTTCTTC. This sequence encodes CASSRSGASGGMYNEQFF.

The chain links TRBV14 to TRBJ2-5; D not resolved. The V gene lost 0 bases and the J gene lost 8 bases, with 13 bases spanning the gap. The CDR3 contains 14 residues. CDR1 is SGHDN and CDR2 is FVKESK in the germline V gene. The CDR3 DNA reads as TGTGCCAGCAGCCAAGAAATTCGATGGGGTACCCAGTACTTC. It encodes CASSQEIRWGTQYF.

CDR3 sequence: CASSQEGGWDGYTF. The CDR3 DNA sequence: TGCGCCAGCAGCCAAGAGGGAGGGTGGGATGGCTACACCTTC. V usage is TRBV4-1 and J usage is TRBJ1-2; D gene ambiguous. V was shortened by 0 bases and J by 6 bases, with 11 bases between the two germline ends. The CDR3 length is 14 residues. The V gene's germline CDR1 is MGHRA and CDR2 YSYEKL.

The table lists this clonotype with a few counts. The chain carries TRBV12-3 or TRBV12-4 and TRBJ2-1; TRBD2 matches 13 bases. V shed 6 bases, J shed 14 bases, and the junction held 4 bases outside the gene matches. The CDR3 sequence is 12 residues long. CDR3 in amino acids: CASRPGLAGEFF. The CDR3 bases are TGTGCCAGCAGACCCGGACTAGCGGGGGAGTTCTTC.

Only a few counts were recorded for this clonotype. The gene calls are TRBV7-9 and TRBJ2-6; D may correspond to TRBD1 or TRBD2 (5 bases each). Germline V gene lookup returns CDR1 SEHNR and CDR2 FQNEAQ (reference sequence). CDR3 length: 18 residues. Trimming left V 0 bases short and J 0 bases short, with 12 bases between. This chain's CDR3 is CASSLARGRRSGANVLTF. CDR3 bases: TGTGCCAGCAGCTTAGCGAGGGGAAGGCGCTCTGGGGCCAACGTCCTGACTTTC.

Only a few counts were recorded for this clonotype. V and J are TRBV4-2 and TRBJ1-5, with TRBD1 matching 9 bases. V lost 0 bases, J lost 7 bases, and 4 bases stayed unmatched. The CDR3 length is 15 residues. CDR1 and CDR2 from the germline V gene are LGHNA and YNFKEQ. CDR3 in amino acids: CASSQEQGAIQPQHF. CDR3 bases: TGTGCCAGCAGCCAAGAACAGGGGGCGATACAGCCCCAGCATTTT.

The chain is built from TRBV5-5 and TRBJ2-4; TRBD1 is a possible D gene (6 bases). The DNA end is more similar to TRBJ2-7, so the J call may be wrong. The CDR3 loop spans 15 amino acids. Germline assignment: CDR1 SGHKS and CDR2 YYEKEE (reference sequence). CDR3: CASSHTGSRLGEQYF. The CDR3 DNA sequence: TGTGCCAGCAGCCATACAGGGTCCCGCCTGGGCGAGCAGTACTTC.

This clonotype turned up a few times. The V call is TRBV5-1, the J call TRBJ1-4; perhaps TRBD1 as D (5 bases). Trimming pared 3 bases from V and 2 bases from J, leaving 11 bases between. This CDR3 has 15 residues. Germline V gene sequence: CDR1 SGHRS, CDR2 YFSETQ. Here the CDR3 reads CASSSQGDTNEKLFF. The CDR3 coding sequence is TGCGCCAGCAGCTCTCAAGGGGATACTAATGAAAAACTGTTTTTT. The complete variable domain, with remaining parts taken from reference TRBV5-1 and TRBJ1-4, reads KAGVTQTPRYLIKTRGQQVTLSCSPISGHRSVSWYQQTPGQGLQFLFEYFSETQRNKGNFPGRFSGRQFSNSRSEMNVSTLELGDSALYLCASSSQGDTNEKLFFGSGTQLSVL.

The rearrangement links TRBV4-3 to TRBJ1-4; D uncertain. The germline V and J ends were trimmed by 0 bases and 5 bases, with 13 bases remaining between them. This CDR3 contains 16 residues. Germline V CDR1 and CDR2: LGHNA, YSLEER. This chain's CDR3 is CASSQDREAANEKLFF. Here the CDR3 DNA reads TGCGCCAGCAGCCAAGATCGTGAGGCCGCGAATGAAAAACTGTTTTTT.

In its sample, this clonotype was seen a few times. The rearrangement joins TRBV29-1 to TRBJ1-1; no definite D call. V dropped 4 bases and J dropped 5 bases, with 17 bases sitting between them. The CDR3 is 14 residues long. CDR1 is SQVTM, CDR2 ANQGSEA, per germline. The CDR3 sequence: CSVAQKLSRTEAFF. In DNA form, the CDR3 reads TGCAGCGTTGCCCAAAAACTATCGAGGACTGAAGCTTTCTTT.

The table lists this clonotype with many counts. The chain has TRBV20-1 and TRBJ1-6, with 8 bases aligning to TRBD1. The CDR3 consists of 13 residues. Germline CDR1 is DFQATT and CDR2 is SNEGSKA (reference sequence). J gave up 12 bases and V 1 base, and 5 bases lay outside the gene matches. The CDR3 is CSARGTGLEPLHF. The CDR3 DNA sequence: TGCAGTGCTAGAGGGACAGGGTTGGAACCCCTCCACTTT.

The chain has TRBV7-2 and TRBJ1-4; a possible D gene is TRBD1 (6 bases). Trimming took off 0 bases at V and 8 bases at J, with 10 bases between the two ends. CDR3 length: 14 amino acids. CDR1 is SGHTA and CDR2 is FQGNSA in the germline V gene. CDR3 loop: CASSLAGRGEKLFF. CDR3 DNA: TGTGCCAGCAGCTTAGCGGGAAGGGGGGAAAAACTGTTTTTT. Variable domain in full (rest from reference TRBV7-2 and TRBJ1-4): GAGVSQSPSNKVTEKGKDVELRCDPISGHTALYWYRQSLGQGLEFLIYFQGNSAPDKSGLPSDRFSAERTGGSVSTLTIQRTQQEDSAVYLCASSLAGRGEKLFFGSGTQLSVL.

The table lists this clonotype with a few counts. The rearrangement joins TRBV7-3 to TRBJ2-4, with D possibly matching TRBD1 (6 bases). This CDR3 has 13 amino acids. Trimming left V 6 bases short and J 8 bases short, with 14 bases between. CDR1 SGHTA and CDR2 FQGTGA come from the germline V gene. The CDR3: CASSSGVFDIQYF. The DNA of the CDR3 is TGTGCCAGCAGTTCAGGGGTTTTCGACATTCAGTACTTC.

V gene TRBV20-1 combines with J gene TRBJ1-6; TRBD1 might be the D (6 bases). V dropped 4 bases and J dropped 10 bases, with 23 bases sitting between them. Germline V gene sequence: CDR1 DFQATT, CDR2 SNEGSKA (reference sequence). The length of the CDR3 is 16 residues. The CDR3, as DNA: TGCAGTGCTACCACCTCGGACCGGTTACAGGGATCACCCCTCCACTTT. Translation: CSATTSDRLQGSPLHF.

The chain couples TRBV12-3 or TRBV12-4 to TRBJ1-2; possible D gene TRBD1, 6 bases. The length of the CDR3 is 14 residues. The V end was cut by 6 bases, the J end by 3 bases, with 14 bases between. CDR3 sequence reads: CASSLTGTYYGYTF. The CDR3 region has the DNA TGTGCCAGCAGCCTTACCGGGACATACTATGGCTACACCTTC.

This clonotype has just a few counts. J is TRBJ2-3 and V is TRBV7-2; 8 nucleotides match TRBD1. Germline V CDR1 and CDR2: SGHTA, FQGNSA. V shed 5 bases and J 6 bases; nucleotides not matched to a gene: 10. The CDR3 consists of 15 residues. This CDR3 is CASSPGGLLSDTQYF. CDR3 DNA: TGTGCCAGCAGCCCAGGGGGCCTATTATCGGATACGCAGTATTTT.

The sample holds a few counts of this clonotype. This sequence joins TRBV5-5 and TRBJ2-7; 9 bases line up with TRBD1. The CDR3 runs to 15 residues. Trimming removed 0 bases from V and 6 bases from J; junction bases left unmatched: 7. From germline, CDR1 is SGHKS and CDR2 YYEKEE (reference sequence). The CDR3: CASSLAGTGILEQYF. The CDR3 DNA sequence: TGTGCCAGCAGCTTGGCCGGGACAGGGATTCTCGAGCAGTACTTC.

This chain joins TRBV28 and TRBJ2-2, with 9 bases that match TRBD1. Trimming removed 2 bases from V and 6 bases from J; junction bases left unmatched: 7. This CDR3 is 16 amino acids long. Looked up from germline, CDR1 is MDHEN and CDR2 is SYDVKM. For the CDR3, the DNA is TGTGCCAGCAGTTTAGCCCGGACAGGGGTCGCCGGGGAGCTGTTTTTT. Amino acid sequence: CASSLARTGVAGELFF.

As to this clonotype: This may be a read error: a much more frequent sequence differs by one nucleotide. The chain couples TRBV7-2 to TRBJ2-3; either TRBD1 or TRBD2 may supply D (5 bases each). Trimming removed 3 bases from V and 3 bases from J, with 13 bases in between. Germline values: CDR1 SGHTA, CDR2 FQGNSA. This CDR3 region has 15 residues. CDR3 protein: CASSLRGFRTDTQYF. In nucleotides, the CDR3 is TGTGCCAGCAGCTTGAGGGGTTTCCGGACAGATACGCAGTATTTT.

Regarding this clonotype: Mismatch with germline at one junction end may stem from a read error. V gene TRBV12-3 or TRBV12-4 combines with J gene TRBJ2-3; 8 nucleotides match TRBD2. CDR3 length: 14 residues. The CDR3, as DNA: TGTGCCAGCAGTCCTCGGGGGGGCACAGATACGGAGTATTTT. Residues: CASSPRGGTDTEYF.

This clonotype was counted at least ten times. The rearrangement uses TRBV29-1 and TRBJ2-5; D gene unclear. V lost 0 bases and J lost 4, with 12 bases in between. This CDR3 is built from 14 residues. Per the germline V gene, CDR1 is SQVTM and CDR2 is ANQGSEA. The CDR3 DNA sequence: TGCAGCGTTGAAGATCTTTGGGTTCCAGAGACCCAGTACTTC. Translation: CSVEDLWVPETQYF.

CDR3 region: CASSDVARGSEQYF. CDR3 nucleotides: TGTGCCAGCAGTGACGTGGCCCGAGGGAGCGAGCAGTACTTC. The V and J genes are TRBV6-1 and TRBJ2-4; TRBD2 might be the D (5 bases). The J call may be mistaken, given a closer DNA end match to TRBJ2-7. Looked up from germline, CDR1 is MNHNS and CDR2 is SASEGT. The CDR3 length is 14 residues.

This clonotype was seen more than once but under ten times. This chain links TRBV20-1 with TRBJ1-2, with TRBD1 as a possible D gene (6 bases). The V end was cut by 2 bases, the J end by 6 bases, with 13 bases between. This CDR3 spans 13 amino acids. CDR1 is DFQATT, CDR2 SNEGSKA, per germline (reference sequence). For the CDR3, the DNA is TGCAGTGCTAGAATGACAGGTTCGCATGGCTACACCTTC. Protein sequence: CSARMTGSHGYTF.

The chain uses TRBV12-3 or TRBV12-4 and TRBJ1-1; D uncertain. The CDR3 is made up of 17 amino acids. Trimming pared 1 base from V and 0 bases from J, leaving 15 bases between. Here the CDR3 reads CASSLVGLGYMNTEAFF. As DNA, the CDR3 is TGTGCCAGCAGTTTAGTGGGTTTGGGCTATATGAACACTGAAGCTTTCTTT.

This clonotype was counted only a few times. This chain links TRBV9 with TRBJ2-5; no definite D call. There are 15 residues in the CDR3. Trimming stripped 4 bases from V and 4 bases from J, with 17 bases between. CDR1 and CDR2 from the germline V gene are SGDLS and YYNGEE. CDR3 coding DNA: TGTGCCAGCAGCCTTTCCATTGCCTTTGGAGAGACCCAGTACTTC. It encodes CASSLSIAFGETQYF.